These 25 T cell receptor beta chains came from one sample sequenced in a study of control samples from healthy donors and cancer patients. This table comes from immunoSEQ multiplex PCR, and its TCRdb copy is limited to in-frame clones, with some not included. Here the sample spans roughly 84,000 clones, approximately 89% being singletons. The sample consisted of blood. The receptors derive from a man aged 50-60 years in good health.

The V gene is TRBV23-1, the J gene TRBJ1-5, with 7 nucleotides matching TRBD1. TRBV23-1 counts as an open reading frame of uncertain function. The CDR3 runs to 16 residues. The V and J ends lost 5 bases and 1 base, in that order; junction bases with no gene match: 8. The CDR3 DNA follows: TGCGCCAGCAGTAAGCGAACAGGGGAAAGCAATCAGCCCCAGCATTTT. This translates into CASSKRTGESNQPQHF.

The rearrangement joins TRBV4-1 to TRBJ1-1; D possibly corresponds to TRBD1 (5 bases). Germline V gene lookup returns CDR1 MGHRA and CDR2 YSYEKL. This CDR3 spans 15 amino acids. V was pared by 2 bases and J by 3 bases, with 13 bases between. CDR3 bases: TGCGCCAGCAGCCAATCCCAGGGTTATGACACTGAAGCTTTCTTT. It specifies CASSQSQGYDTEAFF.

V and J are TRBV2 and TRBJ2-1; D is possibly TRBD1 or TRBD2 (5 bases each). Germline loops: CDR1 SNHLY, CDR2 FYNNEI. The V gene lost 6 bases and the J gene lost 6 bases, with 12 bases spanning the gap. The CDR3 runs to 13 residues. In DNA, the CDR3 is TGTGCCAGCAGGCTTCTTGGGGGCAATGAGCAGTTCTTC. Amino acids: CASRLLGGNEQFF.

This chain joins TRBV9 and TRBJ2-2; 9 bases fit TRBD2. This CDR3 is 17 amino acids long. Germline V lookup: CDR1 SGDLS, CDR2 YYNGEE. V lost 3 bases and J lost 5; bases outside the gene matches: 11. The CDR3 coding sequence is TGTGCCAGCAGCGCCCTCCGAGGCGGGGGGGTTACCGGGGAGCTGTTTTTT. Translated, it gives CASSALRGGGVTGELFF. Based on the CDR3 plus reference TRBV9 and TRBJ2-2, the full variable domain is DSGVTQTPKHLITATGQRVTLRCSPRSGDLSVYWYQQSLDQGLQFLIQYYNGEERAKGNILERFSAQQFPDLHSELNLSSLELGDSALYFCASSALRGGGVTGELFFGEGSRLTVL.

In this sample, this clone turned up a few times. The chain joins TRBV5-6 to TRBJ2-1; D may be TRBD2 (5 bases). The CDR3 covers 13 residues. CDR1 and CDR2 (germline): SGHDT, YYEEEE. V gave up 0 bases and J gave up 10 bases, with 11 bases separating them. The CDR3 DNA sequence: TGTGCCAGCAGCTTGGCCAGAGGGCACGAGCAGTTCTTC. Amino acids: CASSLARGHEQFF. Looking up the rest from reference TRBV5-6 and TRBJ2-1 gives the full variable domain: DAGVTQSPTHLIKTRGQQVTLRCSPKSGHDTVSWYQQALGQGPQFIFQYYEEEERQRGNFPDRFSGHQFPNYSSELNVNALLLGDSALYLCASSLARGHEQFFGPGTRLTVL.

The chain links TRBV7-2 to TRBJ1-4; D is uncertain. The CDR3 has 16 amino acids. V was cut by 0 bases and J by 3 bases, with 11 bases left in between. From germline, CDR1 is SGHTA and CDR2 FQGNSA. The CDR3 DNA is TGTGCCAGCAGCTTAGCGCAAGGGTTGGCTAATGAAAAACTGTTTTTT. It encodes CASSLAQGLANEKLFF.

The J gene is TRBJ1-2, the V gene TRBV2; D ambiguous. V lost 6 bases to trimming and J lost 7 bases, with 9 bases between them. The CDR3 is 11 residues long. Germline CDR1 reads SNHLY; CDR2 reads FYNNEI. The CDR3: CASRNWGGYTF. The CDR3 DNA is TGTGCCAGCAGGAACTGGGGTGGCTACACCTTC.

The gene calls are TRBV4-1 and TRBJ2-7; D may correspond to TRBD1 or TRBD2 (5 bases each). CDR1 is MGHRA, CDR2 YSYEKL, per germline. V lost 4 bases, J lost 3 bases, and 13 bases lay in between. The CDR3 totals 14 residues. CDR3 sequence: CASSLRDEIYEQYF. DNA of the CDR3: TGCGCCAGCAGCCTCCGGGACGAGATCTACGAGCAGTACTTC.

The chain joins TRBV6-5 to TRBJ2-1, with 8 bases identical to TRBD1. This CDR3 has 15 residues. Per germline, CDR1 MNHEY and CDR2 SVGAGI. V shed 2 bases, J shed 9 bases, and the junction held 9 bases outside the gene matches. The CDR3 here is CASSYEDRAAGEQFF. Here the CDR3 DNA reads TGTGCCAGCAGTTACGAGGACAGGGCCGCGGGTGAGCAGTTCTTC.

This chain links TRBV4-1 with TRBJ2-5; 11 bases are shared with TRBD2. This CDR3 contains 17 residues. Germline loops: CDR1 MGHRA, CDR2 YSYEKL. V was pared by 1 base and J by 1 base, with 5 bases of the junction left unmatched. CDR3 sequence (DNA): TGCGCCAGCAGCCAAGTAAAGACTAGCGGGACCCAAGAGACCCAGTACTTC. As protein: CASSQVKTSGTQETQYF.

V and J are TRBV7-8 and TRBJ2-1; 9 bases line up with TRBD1. The V gene end was trimmed by 4 bases and the J gene end by 6 bases; junction bases not matched to a gene: 10. CDR3 length: 16 residues. CDR1 is SGHVS, CDR2 FQNEAQ, per germline. The CDR3 is CASSYYRGLGGNEQFF. CDR3 nucleotide sequence: TGTGCCAGCAGCTACTACAGGGGGCTAGGAGGCAATGAGCAGTTCTTC.

CDR3 loop: CASSTGANQPQHF. For the CDR3, the DNA is TGTGCCAGCAGCACAGGGGCCAATCAGCCCCAGCATTTT. This chain connects TRBV3-1 (or the pseudogene TRBV3-2) to TRBJ1-5; the match to TRBD1 covers 7 bases. Germline V gives CDR1 LGHDT, CDR2 YNNKEL (reference sequence). CDR3 length: 13 amino acids. The ends lost 5 bases at V and 3 bases at J; junction bases unmatched: 1.

This rearrangement joins TRBV6-5 to TRBJ1-5; TRBD1 matches at 7 bases. CDR1 and CDR2 (germline): MNHEY, SVGAGI. This CDR3 has 13 residues. With 5 bases clipped from V and 5 bases from J, the junction kept 3 bases outside the gene matches. In nucleotides, the CDR3 is TGTGCCAGCAGTAGGGACAGAGATCAGCCCCAGCATTTT. This sequence encodes CASSRDRDQPQHF.

This chain connects TRBV27 to TRBJ2-3, with 10 bases fitting TRBD1. V lost 7 bases and J lost 0; bases outside the gene matches: 4. The CDR3 runs to 15 residues. The V gene's germline CDR1 is MNHEY and CDR2 SMNVEV (reference sequence). The CDR3: CASTRQGASTDTQYF. The DNA of the CDR3 is TGTGCCAGCACCCGACAGGGGGCGAGCACAGATACGCAGTATTTT.

The rearrangement uses TRBV5-6 and TRBJ1-3, with TRBD1 matching 10 bases. The CDR3 is 16 residues long. V was pared by 1 base and J by 5 bases, with 6 bases of the junction left unmatched. Germline CDR1 and CDR2: SGHDT and YYEEEE. The CDR3 sequence is CASSLLRQGARNTIYF. Written as DNA, the CDR3 is TGTGCCAGCAGCTTGTTGCGACAGGGGGCGAGAAACACCATATATTTT.

The chain employs TRBV11-2 and TRBJ1-4; 7 nucleotides line up with TRBD1. Trimming took 5 bases from V and 4 from J; bases not matched to a gene: 13. This CDR3 has 17 residues. Germline CDR1 and CDR2: SGHAT and FQNNGV. The CDR3 nucleotides read TGTGCCAGCAGCCCGGGGCCAAACAGGGGACTTAATGAAAAACTGTTTTTT. Residues: CASSPGPNRGLNEKLFF.

The chain carries TRBV9 and TRBJ2-5; D could derive from TRBD1 or TRBD2 (5 bases each). The CDR3 extends over 14 amino acids. Germline V CDR1 and CDR2: SGDLS, YYNGEE. Trimming took off 0 bases at V and 3 bases at J, with 9 bases between the two ends. For the CDR3, the DNA is TGTGCCAGCAGCGTAGCAGGGACCGAAGAGACCCAGTACTTC. This gives the protein CASSVAGTEETQYF.

V usage is TRBV6-5 and J usage is TRBJ2-3, with D perhaps matching TRBD2 (6 bases). CDR3 length: 16 residues. Trimming took off 2 bases at V and 1 base at J, with 13 bases between the two ends. The germline gives CDR1 MNHEY, CDR2 SVGAGI. The CDR3 DNA sequence: TGTGCCAGCAGTTACCACCAGGGAGGTGGCACAGATACGCAGTATTTT. Its protein product is CASSYHQGGGTDTQYF.

This clone occurred a few times. The CDR3: CASSLRQGLGYTF. The CDR3 DNA reads as TGTGCCAGCAGCCTCCGACAGGGGCTGGGCTACACCTTC. The rearrangement uses TRBV7-8 and TRBJ1-2, with 8 bases that match TRBD1. The V and J ends lost 5 bases and 8 bases, in that order; junction bases with no gene match: 7. The CDR3 runs to 13 residues. Germline assignment: CDR1 SGHVS and CDR2 FQNEAQ.

A single count supports this clone. This chain joins TRBV7-2 and TRBJ1-2; 7 bases agree with TRBD1. CDR1 is SGHTA and CDR2 is FQGNSA in the germline V gene. The CDR3 has 14 residues. With 6 bases clipped from V and 8 bases from J, the junction kept 12 bases outside the gene matches. CDR3 in DNA: TGTGCCAGCAGGCGCCCAGACAGGGTAGGAGGCTACACCTTC. The encoded protein is CASRRPDRVGGYTF. Looking up the rest from reference TRBV7-2 and TRBJ1-2 gives the full variable domain: GAGVSQSPSNKVTEKGKDVELRCDPISGHTALYWYRQSLGQGLEFLIYFQGNSAPDKSGLPSDRFSAERTGGSVSTLTIQRTQQEDSAVYLCASRRPDRVGGYTFGSGTRLTVV.

The rearrangement uses TRBV10-2 and TRBJ2-7; D is unclear. Germline CDR1 and CDR2: WSHSY and SAAADI. V was shortened by 4 bases and J by 3 bases, with 16 bases between the two germline ends. The CDR3 is 15 amino acids. The CDR3 DNA reads TGCGCCAGCAGTGGAAGAGGCAGACCAAACTACGAGCAGTACTTC. Translated: CASSGRGRPNYEQYF.

The CDR3 DNA reads TGTGCCACCAGTGATTTTCCTCCAGGGACCCGTGGGGAGACCCAGTACTTC. Protein: CATSDFPPGTRGETQYF. The V call is TRBV24-1, the J call TRBJ2-5; the D call may be TRBD1 or TRBD2 (5 bases each). Germline lookup yields CDR1 KGHDR and CDR2 SFDVKD. Between the trimmed V and J ends, which lost 1 base and 5 bases, there was a span of 19 bases. This CDR3 is 17 amino acids long.

V gene TRBV18 combines with J gene TRBJ2-6, with D hard to call. CDR1 is KGHSH, CDR2 LQKENI, per germline. The CDR3 length is 14 residues. The ends were cut back, 3 bases at V and 0 bases at J, with 3 bases in the middle. CDR3 nucleotides: TGTGCCAGCTCACCTTACTCTGGGGCCAACGTCCTGACTTTC. Encoded protein: CASSPYSGANVLTF.

V usage is TRBV19 and J usage is TRBJ1-6; maybe TRBD1 (6 bases). The CDR3 totals 15 residues. V was cut by 7 bases and J by 8 bases, with 18 bases left in between. Germline loops: CDR1 LNHDA, CDR2 SQIVND (reference sequence). For the CDR3, the DNA is TGTGCCAGTAAAATACCGGGACATCCTTATTCACCCCTCCACTTT. Encoded protein: CASKIPGHPYSPLHF.

Comment on this clone: One end of the junction does not line up with germline, which may come from a read error. The chain employs TRBV7-7 and TRBJ2-5, with D possibly TRBD2 on 6 matching bases. Per the germline V gene, CDR1 is SSHAT and CDR2 is FNYEAQ (reference sequence). This CDR3 has 14 residues. The CDR3 sequence is CASSLGGAQETQYF. CDR3 DNA sequence: TGTGCTAGCAGCTTAGGCGGGGCGCAAGAGACCCAGTACTTC.